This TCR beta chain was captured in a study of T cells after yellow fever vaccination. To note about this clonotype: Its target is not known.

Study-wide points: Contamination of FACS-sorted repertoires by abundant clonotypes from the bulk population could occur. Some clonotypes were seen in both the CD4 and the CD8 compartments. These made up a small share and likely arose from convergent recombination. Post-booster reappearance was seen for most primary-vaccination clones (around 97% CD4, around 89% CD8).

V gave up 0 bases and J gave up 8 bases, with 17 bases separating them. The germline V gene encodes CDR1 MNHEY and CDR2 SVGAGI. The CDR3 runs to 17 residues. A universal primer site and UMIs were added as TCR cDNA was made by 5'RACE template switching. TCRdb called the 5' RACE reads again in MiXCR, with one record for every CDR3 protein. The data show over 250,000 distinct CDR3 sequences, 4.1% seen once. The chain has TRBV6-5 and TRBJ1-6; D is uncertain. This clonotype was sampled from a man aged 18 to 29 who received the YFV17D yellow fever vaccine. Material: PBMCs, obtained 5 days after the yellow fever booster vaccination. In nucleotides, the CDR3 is TGTGCCAGCAGTTACTCGAGGCCCCCGCTGAGCGATTCACCCCTCCACTTT. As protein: CASSYSRPPLSDSPLHF.